This TCR beta chain was captured in a study of T cells in Graves' hyperthyroidism and ophthalmopathy. Study-wide results and caveats: Patients with ophthalmopathy were separated from those with stable hyperthyroidism by a 13 V-J model.

It was RNA transcripts that yielded the amplified TCR beta CDR3 regions. First-round RT-PCR of the TCR CDR3 relied on the HTBI primer set. From the multiplex PCR reads, TCRdb called clonotypes with MiXCR, one entry per CDR3 protein. The data hold hundreds of thousands of distinct CDR3 sequences, with approximately 40% observed a single time. The V end lost 2 bases, the J end lost 7 bases, and 8 bases lay between the germline ends. The germline CDR1 and CDR2 sequences are SNHLY and FYNNEI. The CDR3 loop spans 13 amino acids. A note on this clonotype: Its antigen is not identified.

Sequencing was done on a sample of blood. The TCR comes from a man younger than 35 with Graves' hyperthyroidism. This chain joins TRBV2 and TRBJ1-4; D remains unclear. CDR3 nucleotides: TGTGCCAGCAGTGAAAGAGGACCTGAAAAACTGTTTTTT. It encodes CASSERGPEKLFF. The full variable domain, its missing parts supplied by reference TRBV2 and TRBJ1-4, is EPEVTQTPSHQVTQMGQEVILRCVPISNHLYFYWYRQILGQKVEFLVSFYNNEISEKSEIFDDQFSVERPDGSNFTLKIRSTKLEDSAMYFCASSERGPEKLFFGSGTQLSVL.